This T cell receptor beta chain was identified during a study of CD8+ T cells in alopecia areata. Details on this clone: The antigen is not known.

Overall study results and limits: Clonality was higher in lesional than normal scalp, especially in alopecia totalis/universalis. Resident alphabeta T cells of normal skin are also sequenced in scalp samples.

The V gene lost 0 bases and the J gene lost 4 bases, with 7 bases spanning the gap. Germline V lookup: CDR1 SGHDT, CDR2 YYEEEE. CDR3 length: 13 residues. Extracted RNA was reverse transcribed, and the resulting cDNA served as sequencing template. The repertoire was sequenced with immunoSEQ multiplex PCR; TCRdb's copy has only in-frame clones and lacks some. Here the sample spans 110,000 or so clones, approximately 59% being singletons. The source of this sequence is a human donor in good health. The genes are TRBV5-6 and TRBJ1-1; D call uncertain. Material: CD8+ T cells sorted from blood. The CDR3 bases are TGTGCCAGCAGCTTGGGAGTGGGCACTGAAGCTTTCTTT. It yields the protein CASSLGVGTEAFF. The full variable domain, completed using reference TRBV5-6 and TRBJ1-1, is DAGVTQSPTHLIKTRGQQVTLRCSPKSGHDTVSWYQQALGQGPQFIFQYYEEEERQRGNFPDRFSGHQFPNYSSELNVNALLLGDSALYLCASSLGVGTEAFFGQGTRLTVV.